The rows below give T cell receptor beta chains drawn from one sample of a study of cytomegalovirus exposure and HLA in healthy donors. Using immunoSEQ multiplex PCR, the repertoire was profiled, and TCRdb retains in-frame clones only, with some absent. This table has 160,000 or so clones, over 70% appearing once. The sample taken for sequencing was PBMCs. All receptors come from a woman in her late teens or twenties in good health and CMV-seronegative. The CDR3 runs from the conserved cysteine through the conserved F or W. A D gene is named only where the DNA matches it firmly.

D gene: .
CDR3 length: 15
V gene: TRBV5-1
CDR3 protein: CASSSIQGRNTEAFF

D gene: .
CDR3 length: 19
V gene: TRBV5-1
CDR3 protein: CASSLDWFPGLNGANVLTF

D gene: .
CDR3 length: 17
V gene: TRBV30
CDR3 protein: CAWRKLRLGGSASPLHF

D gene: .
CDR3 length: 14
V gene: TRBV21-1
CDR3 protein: CASSWGLAHNEQFF

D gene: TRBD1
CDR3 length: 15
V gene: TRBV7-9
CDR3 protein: CASSHRGEGNQPQHF

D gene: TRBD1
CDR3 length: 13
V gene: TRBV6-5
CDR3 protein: CATRQGLSYEQYF

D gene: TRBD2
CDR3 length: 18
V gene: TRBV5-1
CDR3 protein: CASSSRTSPGSSIETQYF

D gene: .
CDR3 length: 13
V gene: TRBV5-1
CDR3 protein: CASSPTGGNTIYF

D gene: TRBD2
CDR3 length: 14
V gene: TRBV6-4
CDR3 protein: CASSDGLAGDTQYF

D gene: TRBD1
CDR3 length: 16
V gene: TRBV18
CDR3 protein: CASSQAGTGPNYGYTF

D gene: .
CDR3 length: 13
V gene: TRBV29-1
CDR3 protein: CSVLGRQAYGYTF

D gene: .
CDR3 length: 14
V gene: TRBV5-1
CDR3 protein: CASSPGGTNEKLFF

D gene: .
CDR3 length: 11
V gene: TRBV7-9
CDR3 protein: CASSFRETQYF

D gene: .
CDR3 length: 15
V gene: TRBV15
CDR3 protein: CATSRDFSDTGELFF

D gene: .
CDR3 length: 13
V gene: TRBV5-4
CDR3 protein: CASSGAVGNEQFF

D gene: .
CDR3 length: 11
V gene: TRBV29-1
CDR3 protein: CSVLIGVGYTF

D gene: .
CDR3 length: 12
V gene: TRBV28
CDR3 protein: CASFRTGYEQYF

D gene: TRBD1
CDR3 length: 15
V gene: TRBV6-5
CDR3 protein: CASRPDRASSYEQYF

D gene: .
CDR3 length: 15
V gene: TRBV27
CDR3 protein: CASSPVSNSNQPQHF

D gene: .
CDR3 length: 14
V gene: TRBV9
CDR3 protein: CASSVTGYTDTQYF

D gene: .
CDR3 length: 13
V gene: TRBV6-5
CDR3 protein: CASAWDTLGELFF

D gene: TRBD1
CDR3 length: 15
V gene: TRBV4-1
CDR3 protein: CASSPTLTGVTEAFF

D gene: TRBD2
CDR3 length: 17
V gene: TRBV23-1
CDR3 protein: CASSQRQLAGGTHEQYF

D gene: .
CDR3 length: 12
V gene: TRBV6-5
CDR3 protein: CASYRNREKAFF

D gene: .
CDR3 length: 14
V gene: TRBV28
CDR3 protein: CASGSRLSGNTIYF

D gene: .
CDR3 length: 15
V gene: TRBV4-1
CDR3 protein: CASSQDRRVGYGYTF

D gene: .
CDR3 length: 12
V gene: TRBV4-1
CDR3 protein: CASSQGAGEAFF

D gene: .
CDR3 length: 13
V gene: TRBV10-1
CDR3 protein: CASRMGANTEAFF

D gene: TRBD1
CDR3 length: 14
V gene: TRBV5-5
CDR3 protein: CASSSTLTGDGYTF

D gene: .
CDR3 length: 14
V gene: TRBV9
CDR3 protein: CASSGDRTSYEQYF

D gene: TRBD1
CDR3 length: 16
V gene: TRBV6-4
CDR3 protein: CASSDSKQGRFGGYTF

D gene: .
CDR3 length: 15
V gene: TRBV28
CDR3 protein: CASRTGTHPGGELFF

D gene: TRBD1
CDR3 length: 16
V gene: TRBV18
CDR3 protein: CASSRRTGSLDTEAFF

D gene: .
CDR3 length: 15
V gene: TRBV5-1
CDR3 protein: CASSSTGMTYNEQFF

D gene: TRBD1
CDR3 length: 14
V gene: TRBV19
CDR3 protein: CATRTGGGVGGYTF

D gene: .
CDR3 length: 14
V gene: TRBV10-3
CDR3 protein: CAITRTGQGNTIYF

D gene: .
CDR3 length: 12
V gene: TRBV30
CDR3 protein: CAWGLSSYEQYF

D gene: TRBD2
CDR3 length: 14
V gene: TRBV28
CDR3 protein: CASSIRGGPDEQFF

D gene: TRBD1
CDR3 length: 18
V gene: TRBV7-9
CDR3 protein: CSSSLYRWDRGTNEKLFF

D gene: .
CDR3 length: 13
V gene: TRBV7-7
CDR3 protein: CASSLAGAETQYF

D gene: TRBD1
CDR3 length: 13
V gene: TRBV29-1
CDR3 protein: CSGRTGRNTEAFF

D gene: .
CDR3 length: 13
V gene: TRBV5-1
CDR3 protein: CASSLWGSKEAFF

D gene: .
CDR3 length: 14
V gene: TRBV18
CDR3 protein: CASSPFHSTDTQYF

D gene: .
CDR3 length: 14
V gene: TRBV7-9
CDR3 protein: CASSLGGAGNTIYF

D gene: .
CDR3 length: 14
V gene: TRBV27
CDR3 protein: CASRQGNKLAEAFF

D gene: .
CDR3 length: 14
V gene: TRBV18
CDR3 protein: CASSPQVPGTEAFF

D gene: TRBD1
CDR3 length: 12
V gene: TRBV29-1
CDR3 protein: CSVPGQGNTIYF

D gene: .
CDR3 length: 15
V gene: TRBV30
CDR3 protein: CAWGLNSRTDTEAFF